This T cell receptor beta chain is drawn from a study of identical twins. Trimming removed 5 bases from V and 3 bases from J, with 14 bases in between. Germline CDR1 and CDR2: SGHRS and YFSETQ. The CDR3 loop spans 14 amino acids. In its sample, this clonotype was seen a few times. TCRdb recomputed calls from the 5' RACE reads with MiXCR, one row per CDR3 protein. The sample includes 200,000 to 300,000 distinct CDR3 sequences, over 9.5% of them seen just once. What was sequenced was memory T cells sorted from blood. The rearrangement links TRBV5-1 to TRBJ1-2; weak D call: TRBD1 (5 bases). This TCR was sampled from a man aged 50 or older in good health. The CDR3 nucleotides read TGCGCCAGCAGTTCGGAATCGGGGGACTATGGCTACACCTTC. Translating gives CASSSESGDYGYTF.